Sequencing of this TCR beta chain was carried out in a study of blood T cell repertoires in COVID-19. Across the study: Sites in the United States, Italy and Spain provided acute and convalescent COVID-19 samples. Nucleic acid was either cDNA or gDNA, and it came from T cells, B-cell-depleted T cells, or PBMCs.

There are 13 residues in the CDR3. Trimming at V came to 6 bases and at J to 2 bases, leaving 4 bases not matched to a gene. Germline loops: CDR1 WSHSY, CDR2 SAAADI. Per the study methods: For nucleated cells, counts were estimated from reference gene primer amplification. Libraries were prepared by immunoSEQ multiplex PCR; TCRdb keeps only in-frame clonotypes and omits some of them. V, J and clone size reflect that table, while D and trimming were determined from the DNA. The repertoire holds about 150,000 clones, with approximately 83% as singletons. The chain couples TRBV10-2 to TRBJ2-7; 7 bases line up with TRBD2. The sequence came from a woman aged 55 to 70 with acute or convalescent COVID-19. The specimen was peripheral blood. The CDR3 loop reads CASRDGGTYEQYF. In nucleotides, the CDR3 is TGCGCCAGCAGAGACGGGGGGACCTACGAGCAGTACTTC.